This T cell receptor beta chain was sequenced for a study of blood T cell repertoires in COVID-19. Study-level background: T cells, B-cell-depleted T cells, or PBMCs supplied cDNA or gDNA.

The Seattle site enrolled patients during active infection and followed them longitudinally. Germline CDR1 and CDR2: SEHNR and FQNEAQ (reference sequence). This CDR3 has 14 residues. V lost 5 bases and J lost 3; bases outside the gene matches: 5. Libraries were prepared by immunoSEQ multiplex PCR; TCRdb keeps only in-frame clonotypes and omits some of them. The table records roughly 460,000 clones, about 90% of them present only once. This TCR was recovered from a young man with COVID-19, enrolled during active disease. Source material: peripheral blood. V and J are TRBV7-9 and TRBJ2-3, with 7 bases lining up with TRBD1. CDR3 sequence (DNA): TGTGCCAGCAGCCACGGGACAGAGACAGATACGCAGTATTTT. Its protein product is CASSHGTETDTQYF.